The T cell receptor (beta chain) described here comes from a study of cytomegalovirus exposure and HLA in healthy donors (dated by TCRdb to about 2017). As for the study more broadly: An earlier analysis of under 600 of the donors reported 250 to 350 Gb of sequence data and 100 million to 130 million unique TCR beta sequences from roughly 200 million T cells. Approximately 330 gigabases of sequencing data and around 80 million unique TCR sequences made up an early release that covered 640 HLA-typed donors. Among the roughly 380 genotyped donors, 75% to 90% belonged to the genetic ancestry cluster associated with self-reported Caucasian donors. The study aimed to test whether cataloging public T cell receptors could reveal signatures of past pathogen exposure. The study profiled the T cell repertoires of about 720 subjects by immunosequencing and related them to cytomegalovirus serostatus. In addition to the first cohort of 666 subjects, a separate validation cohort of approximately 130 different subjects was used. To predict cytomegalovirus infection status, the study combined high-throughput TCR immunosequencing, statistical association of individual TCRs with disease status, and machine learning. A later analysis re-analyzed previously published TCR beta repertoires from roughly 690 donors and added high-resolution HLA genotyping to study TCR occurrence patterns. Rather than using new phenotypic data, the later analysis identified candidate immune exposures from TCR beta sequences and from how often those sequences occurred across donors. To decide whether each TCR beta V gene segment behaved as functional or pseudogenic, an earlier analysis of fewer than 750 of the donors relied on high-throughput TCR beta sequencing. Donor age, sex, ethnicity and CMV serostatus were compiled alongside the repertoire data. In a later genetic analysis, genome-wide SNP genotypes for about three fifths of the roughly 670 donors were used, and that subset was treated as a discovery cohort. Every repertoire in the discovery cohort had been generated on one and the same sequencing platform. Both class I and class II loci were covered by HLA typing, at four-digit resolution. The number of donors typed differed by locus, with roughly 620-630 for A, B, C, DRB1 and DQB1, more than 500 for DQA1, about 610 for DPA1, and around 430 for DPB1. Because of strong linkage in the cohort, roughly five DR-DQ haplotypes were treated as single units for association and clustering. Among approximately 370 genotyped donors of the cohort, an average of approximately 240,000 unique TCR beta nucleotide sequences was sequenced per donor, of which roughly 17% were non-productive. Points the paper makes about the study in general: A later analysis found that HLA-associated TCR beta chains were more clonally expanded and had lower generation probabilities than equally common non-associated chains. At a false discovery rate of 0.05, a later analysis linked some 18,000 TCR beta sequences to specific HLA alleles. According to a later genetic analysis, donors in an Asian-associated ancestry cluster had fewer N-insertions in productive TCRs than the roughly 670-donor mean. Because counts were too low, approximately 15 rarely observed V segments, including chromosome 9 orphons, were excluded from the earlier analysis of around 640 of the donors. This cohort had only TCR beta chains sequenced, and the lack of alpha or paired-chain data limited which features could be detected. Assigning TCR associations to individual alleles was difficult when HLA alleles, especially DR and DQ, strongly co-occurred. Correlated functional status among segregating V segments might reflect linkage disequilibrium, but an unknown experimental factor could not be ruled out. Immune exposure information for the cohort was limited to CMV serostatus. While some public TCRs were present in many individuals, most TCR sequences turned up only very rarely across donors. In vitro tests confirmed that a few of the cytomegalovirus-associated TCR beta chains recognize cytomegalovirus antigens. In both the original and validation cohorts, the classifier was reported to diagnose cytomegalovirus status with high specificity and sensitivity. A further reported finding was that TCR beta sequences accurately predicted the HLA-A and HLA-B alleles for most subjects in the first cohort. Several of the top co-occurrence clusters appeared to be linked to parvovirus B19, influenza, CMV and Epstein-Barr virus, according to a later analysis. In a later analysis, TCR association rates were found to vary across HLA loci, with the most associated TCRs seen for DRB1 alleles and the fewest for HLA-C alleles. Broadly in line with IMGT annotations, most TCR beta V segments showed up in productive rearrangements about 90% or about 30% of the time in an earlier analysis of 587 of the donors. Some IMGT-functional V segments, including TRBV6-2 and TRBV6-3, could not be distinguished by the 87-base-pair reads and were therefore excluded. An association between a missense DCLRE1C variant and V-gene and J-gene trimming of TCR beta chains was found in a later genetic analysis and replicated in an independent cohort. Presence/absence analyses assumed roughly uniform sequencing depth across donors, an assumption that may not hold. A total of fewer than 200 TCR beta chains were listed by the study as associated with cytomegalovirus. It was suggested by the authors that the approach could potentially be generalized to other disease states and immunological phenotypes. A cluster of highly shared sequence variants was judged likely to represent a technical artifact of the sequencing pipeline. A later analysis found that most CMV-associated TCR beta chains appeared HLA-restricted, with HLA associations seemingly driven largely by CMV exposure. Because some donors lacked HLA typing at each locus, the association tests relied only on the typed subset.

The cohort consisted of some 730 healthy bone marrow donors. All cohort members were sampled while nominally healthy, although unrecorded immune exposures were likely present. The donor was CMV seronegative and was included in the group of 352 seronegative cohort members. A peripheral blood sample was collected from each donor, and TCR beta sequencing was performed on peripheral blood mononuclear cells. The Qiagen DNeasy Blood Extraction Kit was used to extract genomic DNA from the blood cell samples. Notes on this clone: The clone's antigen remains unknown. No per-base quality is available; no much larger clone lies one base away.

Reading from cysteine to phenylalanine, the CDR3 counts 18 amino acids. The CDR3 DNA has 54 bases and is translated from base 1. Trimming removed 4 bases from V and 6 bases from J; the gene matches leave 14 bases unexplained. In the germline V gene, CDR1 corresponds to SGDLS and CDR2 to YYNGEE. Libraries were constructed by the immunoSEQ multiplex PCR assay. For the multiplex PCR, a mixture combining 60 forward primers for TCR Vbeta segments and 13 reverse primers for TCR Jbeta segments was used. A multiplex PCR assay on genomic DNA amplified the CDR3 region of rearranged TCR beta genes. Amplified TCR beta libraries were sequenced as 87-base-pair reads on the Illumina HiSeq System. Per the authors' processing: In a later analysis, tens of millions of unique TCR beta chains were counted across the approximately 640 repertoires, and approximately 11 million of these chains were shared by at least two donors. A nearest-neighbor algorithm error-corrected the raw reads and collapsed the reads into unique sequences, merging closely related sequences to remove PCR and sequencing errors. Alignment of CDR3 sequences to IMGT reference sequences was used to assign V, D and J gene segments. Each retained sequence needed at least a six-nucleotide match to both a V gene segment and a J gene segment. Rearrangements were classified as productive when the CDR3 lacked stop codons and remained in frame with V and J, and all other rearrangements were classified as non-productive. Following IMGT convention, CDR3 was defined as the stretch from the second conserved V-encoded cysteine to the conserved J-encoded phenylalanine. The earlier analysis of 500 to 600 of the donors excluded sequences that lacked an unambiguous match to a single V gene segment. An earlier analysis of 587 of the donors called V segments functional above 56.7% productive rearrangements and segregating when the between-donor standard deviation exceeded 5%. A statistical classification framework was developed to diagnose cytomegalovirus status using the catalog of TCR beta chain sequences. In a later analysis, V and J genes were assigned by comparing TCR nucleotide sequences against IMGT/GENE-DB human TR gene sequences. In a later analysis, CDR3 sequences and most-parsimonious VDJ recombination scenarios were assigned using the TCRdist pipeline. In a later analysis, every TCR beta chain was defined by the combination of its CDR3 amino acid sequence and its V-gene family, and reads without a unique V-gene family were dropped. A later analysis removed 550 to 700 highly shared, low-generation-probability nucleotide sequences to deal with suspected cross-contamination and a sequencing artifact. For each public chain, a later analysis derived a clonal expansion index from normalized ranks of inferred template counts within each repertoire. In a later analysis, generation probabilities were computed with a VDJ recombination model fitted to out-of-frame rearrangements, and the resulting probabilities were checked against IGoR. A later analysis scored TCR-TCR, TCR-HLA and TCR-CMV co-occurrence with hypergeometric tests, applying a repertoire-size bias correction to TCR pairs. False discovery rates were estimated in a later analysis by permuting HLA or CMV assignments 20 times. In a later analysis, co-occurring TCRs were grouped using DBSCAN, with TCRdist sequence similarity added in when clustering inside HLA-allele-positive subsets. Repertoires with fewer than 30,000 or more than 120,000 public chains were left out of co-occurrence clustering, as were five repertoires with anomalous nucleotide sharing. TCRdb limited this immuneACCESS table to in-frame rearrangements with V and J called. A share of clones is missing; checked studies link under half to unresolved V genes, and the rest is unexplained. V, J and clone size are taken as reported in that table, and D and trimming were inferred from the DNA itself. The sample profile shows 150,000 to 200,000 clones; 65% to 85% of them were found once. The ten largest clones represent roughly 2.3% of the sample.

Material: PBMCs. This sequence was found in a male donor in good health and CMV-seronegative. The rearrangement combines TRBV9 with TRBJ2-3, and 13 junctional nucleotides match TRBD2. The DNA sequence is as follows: TGTGCCAGCAGCACGAGACTAGCGGGAGGATCGGGGGCGGATACGCAGTATTTT. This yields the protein CASSTRLAGGSGADTQYF.